The TCR beta chain under discussion was sequenced for a study of shared clonotypes between healthy human individuals. Study-level information: Each donor contributed plates that comprised three CD4 naive, three CD4 memory, two CD8 naive and one CD8 memory. Study outcomes and limitations: Of the naive CD4 clonotypes, around 5.2% were shared across several donors. Memory subsets generally showed smaller estimated richness than naive subsets did.

Sequenced by immunoSEQ multiplex PCR; TCRdb stores in-frame clones only, minus some. Among about 2 million clones listed, about 95% were seen once. Germline assignment: CDR1 MNHEY and CDR2 SMNVEV (reference sequence). The trim removed 4 bases at V and 3 bases at J, leaving 7 bases unmatched. The CDR3 is 15 residues long. Naive CD8 cells lacked CD45RO, underwent positive selection for CCR7 and left out terminally differentiated effector memory CD45RA+ cells. Remarks on this clone: Its antigen is still unknown.

The sequence was collected from a man aged 18 to 30 in good health. Sequenced sample: naive CD8+ T cells sorted from blood. The chain employs TRBV27 and TRBJ2-7, with TRBD1 matching 9 bases. CDR3 in amino acids: CASSSAGTGNYEQYF. CDR3 DNA: TGTGCCAGCAGTTCCGCCGGGACAGGGAACTACGAGCAGTACTTC.